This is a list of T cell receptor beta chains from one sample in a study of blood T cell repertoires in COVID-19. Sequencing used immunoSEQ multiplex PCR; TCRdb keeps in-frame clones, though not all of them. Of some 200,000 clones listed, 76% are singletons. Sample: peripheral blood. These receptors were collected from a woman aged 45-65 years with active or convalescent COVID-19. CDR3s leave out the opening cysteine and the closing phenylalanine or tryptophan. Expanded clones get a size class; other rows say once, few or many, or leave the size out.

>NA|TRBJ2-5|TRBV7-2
ASSLGSSLRETQY
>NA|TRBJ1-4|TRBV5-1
ASSLGQANEKLF
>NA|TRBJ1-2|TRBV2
ASRTGTGDRDGYT
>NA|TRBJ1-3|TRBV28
ASSLGVAGTGNTIY
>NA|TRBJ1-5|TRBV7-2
ASTLRQGNQPQH
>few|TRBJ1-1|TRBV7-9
ASSSQGHTEAF
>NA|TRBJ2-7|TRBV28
ASSFSGSPAEQY
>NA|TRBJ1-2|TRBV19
ASSMDRYYGYT
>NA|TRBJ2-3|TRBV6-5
ASSLGTGGTDTQY
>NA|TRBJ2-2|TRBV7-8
ASSLARSGGELF
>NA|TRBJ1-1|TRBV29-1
SVARGGEAF
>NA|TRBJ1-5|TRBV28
ASSMAGDHQPQH
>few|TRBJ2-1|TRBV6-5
ASRGGISYNEQF
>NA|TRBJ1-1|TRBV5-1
ASSLAENTEAF
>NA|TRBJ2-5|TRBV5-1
ASSLGGRGQETQY
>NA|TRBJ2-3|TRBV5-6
ASSSKGLAGGVTDTQY
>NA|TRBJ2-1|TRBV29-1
SVGHSTGTGYGNEQF
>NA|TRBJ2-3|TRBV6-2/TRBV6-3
ASSYSTSTDTQY
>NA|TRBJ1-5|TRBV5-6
ASSLWGGRSNQPQH
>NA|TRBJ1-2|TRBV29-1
SVALLGGPNYGYT
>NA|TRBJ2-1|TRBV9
ASSVAVGRGEEQF
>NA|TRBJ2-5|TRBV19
ASITGQGKTQY
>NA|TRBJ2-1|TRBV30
AWSKTRTSGDIYNEQF
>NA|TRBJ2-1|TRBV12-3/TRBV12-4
ASSLEGTGNSL
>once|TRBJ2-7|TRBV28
ASSPSMTPSSYEQY
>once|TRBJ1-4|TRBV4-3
ASSQDRSNEKLF
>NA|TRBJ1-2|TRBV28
ASSSPGTGLYGYT
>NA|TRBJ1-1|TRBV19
ASNNGGTGGRNTEAF
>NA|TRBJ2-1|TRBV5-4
ASTPASGVLSGNEQF
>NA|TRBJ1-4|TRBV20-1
SACGQSCEKLF
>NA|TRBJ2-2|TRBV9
ASSVKLDTGELF
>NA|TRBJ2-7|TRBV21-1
ASSNNKGAD
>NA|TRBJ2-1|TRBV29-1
SVGPGTGEIGSYNEQF
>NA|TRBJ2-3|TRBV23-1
ATRPGLARDTDTQY
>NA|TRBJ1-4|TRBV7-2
ASSLQGPTTNEKLF
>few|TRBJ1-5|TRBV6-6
ASTSWGQGEQPQH
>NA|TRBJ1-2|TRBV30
AWSLVPILGDRAYGYT
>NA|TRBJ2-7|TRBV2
ASSEARPAEPPYEQY
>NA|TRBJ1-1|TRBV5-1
ASSDLPQSEAF
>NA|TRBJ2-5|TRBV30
AWTGGYQETQY
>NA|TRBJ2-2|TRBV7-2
ASRLGSTNTGELF
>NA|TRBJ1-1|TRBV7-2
ASSLEGQGRTEAF
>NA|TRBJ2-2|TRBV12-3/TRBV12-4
ASSFFDTGELF
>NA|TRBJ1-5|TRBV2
ASSERRRNQPQH
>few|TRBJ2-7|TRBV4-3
ASSQNHRGGGYEQY